The clone carrying this T cell receptor (beta chain) was recorded a few times. Antigen specificity is unknown. This specimen comes from a study of long-term antiretroviral therapy in people with HIV. Study-level findings and limits: Clones that expanded before ART (that is, prior to treatment) dominated the repertoire at all time points. The study found narrower CDR3 length ranges in HIV repertoires than in controls. Documentation of ART adherence, viral resistance or therapy changes was absent.

CDR3 length equals 13 residues. Germline assignment: CDR1 SGHVS and CDR2 FNYEAQ. V was shortened by 5 bases and J by 2 bases, with 10 bases between the two germline ends. Run at survey level, the immunoSEQ assay was version v3.0. Only in-frame clones appear in the TCRdb table, and some are missing; sequencing was by immunoSEQ multiplex PCR. In the table there are approximately 29,000 clones, roughly 90% of which are singletons. The V and J genes are TRBV7-6 and TRBJ2-7, with D possibly being TRBD1 (5 bases). This specimen consisted of unsorted PBMCs, obtained 0.5 years after starting antiretroviral therapy. This clonotype originated in a woman aged 18-29 years with HIV. CDR3 in amino acids: CASSHPGTYEQYF. The CDR3 DNA sequence: TGTGCCAGCAGCCACCCAGGGACCTACGAGCAGTACTTC. The full variable domain, completed using reference TRBV7-6 and TRBJ2-7, is GAGVSQSPRYKVTKRGQDVALRCDPISGHVSLYWYRQALGQGPEFLTYFNYEAQQDKSGLPNDRFSAERPEGSISTLTIQRTEQRDSAMYRCASSHPGTYEQYFGPGTRLTVT.